This TCR beta chain was identified during a study of blood T cells in healthy people across ages. Whole-study context: For every two T cells, template switching captured about one barcoded beta molecule.

Study-level points and caveats: Estimates based on one million T cells were treated as lower bounds.

Sample-barcoded 5' priming and a J-beta primer mix drove a second PCR of 7 to 11 cycles. TCRdb reprocessed the 5' RACE reads with MiXCR, giving one entry per CDR3 protein. The data show under 700,000 distinct CDR3 sequences, about 25% seen once. As concerns this clonotype: No antigen is known for it.

The CDR3 is 14 amino acids. V lost 3 bases and J 8 bases, leaving 16 bases between the germline ends. Per germline, CDR1 DFQATT and CDR2 SNEGSKA (reference sequence). Donors gave 9 to 10 milliliters of peripheral blood apiece. This same sample was also taken into another study, of T cells of mothers and their children. That study adds: A few healthy Caucasian mothers and their six children donated.

Sequenced sample: blood. The chain recombines TRBV20-1 with TRBJ1-4, with D maybe TRBD1 (6 bases). The clonotype comes from a boy between 10 and 17 years old in good health. The DNA of the CDR3 is TGCAGTGCTAGTAGGCCAGGGGATCCGGAAAAACTGTTTTTT. Translating gives CSASRPGDPEKLFF.